A single sample gave rise to the 16 T cell receptor beta chains below, sequenced in a study of T cell repertoires in cytomegalovirus infection. Their antigen targets remain unknown. TCRdb re-derived calls from the reads in MiXCR, one entry per CDR3 protein. Of 43,000 or so distinct CDR3 sequences in the sample, 15% to 25% were seen once. Sequencing used CD8+ T cells from cultured PBMCs, obtained from culture after CMV antigen stimulation. The receptors were sampled from a human donor in good health (CMV status not recorded). Some clones in this sample may be carry-over from other donors' samples.

This clonotype showed up just a few times. CDR3 in DNA: TGCGCCAGCAGCCAAGATCACGGGAGGGCCTACGAGCAGTACTTC. Amino acids: CASSQDHGRAYEQYF. The rearrangement uses TRBV4-1 and TRBJ2-7; 8 bases agree with TRBD2. Germline V lookup: CDR1 MGHRA, CDR2 YSYEKL. The CDR3 is made up of 15 amino acids. J was trimmed by 2 bases and V by 0 bases; bases with no gene match: 3.

This clonotype appeared a few times. This chain uses TRBV7-9 with TRBJ1-1; D perhaps matches TRBD1 (6 bases). The CDR3 loop spans 15 amino acids. The V end lost 5 bases, the J end lost 0 bases, and 13 bases lay between the germline ends. Per germline, CDR1 SEHNR and CDR2 FQNEAQ (reference sequence). CDR3 bases: TGTGCCAGCAGCCCCACGGGGGCCATGAACACTGAAGCTTTCTTT. It yields the protein CASSPTGAMNTEAFF.

J is TRBJ2-7 and V is TRBV15; D remains ambiguous. Trimming took off 1 base at V and 5 bases at J, with 9 bases between the two ends. The germline CDR1 and CDR2 sequences are LNHNV and YYDKDF (reference sequence). The CDR3 covers 13 residues. CDR3 bases: TGTGCCACCAGCAGAGGCTCCAGGAACGAGCAGTACTTC. Translated, it gives CATSRGSRNEQYF. The full variable domain, completed using reference TRBV15 and TRBJ2-7, is DAMVIQNPRYQVTQFGKPVTLSCSQTLNHNVMYWYQQKSSQAPKLLFHYYDKDFNNEADTPDNFQSRRPNTSFCFLDIRSPGLGDTAMYLCATSRGSRNEQYFGPGTRLTVT.

This clonotype was seen a few times. V is TRBV27 and J is TRBJ2-6; tentatively, D is TRBD2 (6 bases). Trimming left V 8 bases short and J 4 bases short, with 9 bases between. This CDR3 is built from 13 residues. CDR1 and CDR2 from the germline V gene are MNHEY and SMNVEV (reference sequence). CDR3 in amino acids: CASGGAGANVLTF. DNA of the CDR3: TGTGCCAGCGGCGGGGCGGGGGCCAACGTCCTGACTTTC.

This clonotype has only a few counts. J is TRBJ2-2 and V is TRBV27, with 11 bases identical to TRBD1. J was trimmed by 5 bases and V by 5 bases; bases with no gene match: 1. Germline V CDR1 and CDR2: MNHEY, SMNVEV (reference sequence). The CDR3 loop spans 14 amino acids. In DNA form, the CDR3 reads TGTGCCAGCAGTGGGACAGGGGGTACCGGGGAGCTGTTTTTT. This translates into CASSGTGGTGELFF.

This chain uses TRBV28 with TRBJ1-1, with D perhaps TRBD1 (6 bases). The V and J ends lost 5 bases and 5 bases respectively, with 15 bases between them. The CDR3 extends over 14 amino acids. From germline, CDR1 is MDHEN and CDR2 SYDVKM. The CDR3 DNA reads as TGTGCCAGCAGTCCCCGAGGGGGAGGAACTGAAGCTTTCTTT. This gives the protein CASSPRGGGTEAFF. The variable domain in full, with the rest retrieved from reference TRBV28 and TRBJ1-1, is DVKVTQSSRYLVKRTGEKVFLECVQDMDHENMFWYRQDPGLGLRLIYFSYDVKMKEKGDIPEGYSVSREKKERFSLILESASTNQTSMYLCASSPRGGGTEAFFGQGTRLTVV.

The sample holds many counts of this clonotype. The chain couples TRBV19 to TRBJ1-5; D unresolved. The V gene lost 10 bases and the J gene lost 2 bases, with 12 bases spanning the gap. The CDR3 has 13 residues. Germline V CDR1 and CDR2: LNHDA, SQIVND (reference sequence). The CDR3 DNA reads as TGTGCCACCCAGCGGGGAGGCAATCAGCCCCAGCATTTT. Residues: CATQRGGNQPQHF.

On this clonotype: This may arise from a read error, as a much more abundant clone is one base away. The rearrangement uses TRBV5-6 and TRBJ2-2; D is unresolved. V lost 2 bases, J lost 5 bases, and 4 bases lay in between. CDR3 size: 12 residues. Germline CDR1 is SGHDT and CDR2 is YYEEEE. CDR3 sequence: CASSFGTGELFF. The CDR3 nucleotides are TGTGCCAGCAGCTTTGGGACCGGGGAGCTGTTTTTT.

This clonotype was detected many times. This sequence joins TRBV6-1 and TRBJ2-7; 11 nucleotides align to TRBD2. There are 15 residues in the CDR3. The V segment lost 6 bases and the J segment 3 bases; nucleotides outside the gene matches: 7. Germline CDR1 reads MNHNS; CDR2 reads SASEGT. CDR3 residues: CASRVTTSGSYEQYF. CDR3 sequence (DNA): TGTGCCAGCAGGGTAACTACTAGCGGGAGCTACGAGCAGTACTTC.

This clonotype showed up many times. V and J are TRBV6-1 and TRBJ2-2, with 7 bases matching TRBD1. Germline CDR1 is MNHNS and CDR2 is SASEGT. Losses at the gene ends were 7 bases for V and 3 bases for J; bases not matched to a gene: 5. The CDR3 extends over 14 amino acids. The CDR3, as DNA: TGTGCCAGCACCTCGACAGGGTACACCGGGGAGCTGTTTTTT. Its translation: CASTSTGYTGELFF.

V gene TRBV14 combines with J gene TRBJ1-1, with TRBD1 matching 9 bases. Germline CDR1 reads SGHDN; CDR2 reads FVKESK. V gave up 4 bases and J gave up 4 bases; unmatched junction bases: 4. CDR3 length: 14 residues. The CDR3 protein is CASSPTGGSTEAFF. The DNA of the CDR3 is TGTGCCAGCAGCCCGACAGGGGGAAGCACTGAAGCTTTCTTT.

The chain employs TRBV5-1 and TRBJ1-1; no reliable D call. The CDR3 extends over 14 amino acids. Germline V gene lookup returns CDR1 SGHRS and CDR2 YFSETQ. Trimming cost V 0 bases and J 6 bases, with 12 bases left between them. CDR3 nucleotides: TGCGCCAGCAGCTTGGACCTGCCTGGGGCTGAAGCTTTCTTT. Translation: CASSLDLPGAEAFF. The full variable domain, with the rest looked up from reference TRBV5-1 and TRBJ1-1, is KAGVTQTPRYLIKTRGQQVTLSCSPISGHRSVSWYQQTPGQGLQFLFEYFSETQRNKGNFPGRFSGRQFSNSRSEMNVSTLELGDSALYLCASSLDLPGAEAFFGQGTRLTVV.

With regard to this clonotype: Germline and junction disagree at one end, which may indicate a read error. The chain is built from TRBV29-1 and TRBJ2-3, with a tentative D call TRBD2 (5 bases). This CDR3 region has 14 residues. Germline V gene data show CDR1 as SQVTM and CDR2 as ANQGSEA. CDR3 loop: CSGEGHGSTDTRYF. CDR3 sequence (DNA): TGCAGCGGTGAGGGTCACGGTAGCACAGATACGCGGTATTTT.

This clonotype was seen many times. The chain employs TRBV7-6 and TRBJ2-2, with D possibly matching TRBD1 (5 bases). V gave up 1 base and J gave up 5 bases, with 11 bases separating them. The germline V gene encodes CDR1 SGHVS and CDR2 FNYEAQ. The CDR3 length is 15 residues. Written as DNA, the CDR3 is TGTGCCAGCAGCTTAGGCGGACACGGGACCGGGGAGCTGTTTTTT. Protein sequence: CASSLGGHGTGELFF.

The chain combines TRBV23-1 with TRBJ2-7, with D perhaps TRBD1 (5 bases). TRBV23-1 is noted as an ORF with a role that remains uncertain. The CDR3 is 14 amino acids. V was pared by 0 bases and J by 6 bases, with 12 bases between. The CDR3 sequence is CASSQSSQGFEQYF. CDR3 DNA sequence: TGCGCCAGCAGTCAATCCTCGCAGGGCTTCGAGCAGTACTTC.

This clonotype appeared many times. V is TRBV20-1 and J is TRBJ2-7; 8 positions match TRBD2. Germline V gives CDR1 DFQATT, CDR2 SNEGSKA (reference sequence). Trimming took 3 bases from V and 0 from J; bases not matched to a gene: 7. The CDR3 loop spans 15 amino acids. The CDR3 region has the DNA TGCAGTGCTAGGGGTCCGGGGGGGAGCTCCTACGAGCAGTACTTC. It encodes CSARGPGGSSYEQYF.